This is a list of T cell receptor beta chains from one sample in a study of control samples from healthy donors and cancer patients. Profiling relied on immunoSEQ multiplex PCR, and the TCRdb table lists in-frame clones only, not all of them. The data hold approximately 150,000 clones, with about 90% observed a single time. Sequencing was carried out using blood. The receptor set was obtained from a woman aged 40 to 49 in good health. Both conserved end residues are part of each CDR3.

v_call,cdr3_aa
TRBV10-1,CASSESGRNEQFF
TRBV6-5,CASSLHQYGTDTQYF
TRBV25-1,CASSESSQGIKYGYTF
TRBV7-3,CASSEDRGSGYTF
TRBV5-1,CASSLVGAGETQYF
TRBV12-3/TRBV12-4,CASSSKSYEQYF
TRBV7-9,CASSLGSSELDEKLFF
TRBV5-1,CASRTAGGAGEKLFF
TRBV6-5,CASSYDRVPGHEQYF
TRBV12-3/TRBV12-4,CASSFGRRFGYTF
TRBV19,CASSAGTGFGQYF
TRBV5-1,CASSQGQGNEKLFF
TRBV6-1,CATLGQGKAFF
TRBV6-2/TRBV6-3,CASSFPGGEQFF
TRBV7-6,CASSPRPLAGGTDTQYF
TRBV5-6,CASSLGPISGANVLTF
TRBV3-1/TRBV3-2,CASSQVSGNTIYF
TRBV7-2,CASSPDRNYGYTF
TRBV3-1/TRBV3-2,CASSQEKVYSLYNEQFF
TRBV18,CASSPPAGGVSYEQYF
TRBV12-3/TRBV12-4,CASSLHTSDTQYF
TRBV6-5,CASSPLAGINNEQFF
TRBV10-3,CAISESGTDNEKLFF
TRBV6-5,CASSYSTGDAGNTIYF
TRBV5-6,CASSTSGGAWETQYF
TRBV15,CATSRAAGYQPQHF
TRBV10-3,CAISAGQGGSDQPQHF
TRBV6-5,CASSFLLAGVREQYF
TRBV24-1,CATSDPVRGYNEQFF
TRBV19,CASSLGRANEKLFF
TRBV12-5,CASGLISGSNMNTEAFF
TRBV7-9,CASSRIGASSGNTIYF
TRBV20-1,CSASGDRLYSNQPQHF
TRBV6-6,CASFGVPYNSPLHF
TRBV7-8,CASSLSRGGYGYTF
TRBV7-2,CASSLELGTPQPQHF
TRBV6-6,CASRVDYGYTF
TRBV13,CASRGGTDTQYF
TRBV27,CASSSGGSYNEQFF
TRBV7-2,CASSFTGPGRYEQYF
TRBV19,CASSVAQFGVSSGFF
TRBV6-1,CASSEALGSVTKNIQYF
TRBV7-6,CASSLGAVSSYEQYF